The T cell receptor (beta chain) described here comes from a study of T cell repertoires in cytomegalovirus infection. With regard to this clonotype: No antigen is known for it.

Germline V gene sequence: CDR1 MDHEN, CDR2 SYDVKM. The CDR3 runs to 15 residues. V was pared by 6 bases and J by 5 bases, with 17 bases between. One entry per CDR3 protein, called by TCRdb with MiXCR from the reads. The table lists around 350,000 distinct CDR3 sequences, 15% to 20% of them singletons, with approximately 10% in the top ten. Points from the study as a whole: CMV-specific HLA-C-restricted TCR beta clonotypes dominated the ex vivo response.

This TCR came from a human donor in good health (CMV status not recorded). Some clones in this sample may be carry-over from other donors' samples. The chain joins TRBV28 to TRBJ1-5; a weak D match, TRBD1 (6 bases). The sequenced material came from PBMCs. The CDR3 nucleotides are TGTGCCAGCAGCGTGGGGGGGGCGGGTGATCAGCCCCAGCATTTT. Its translation is CASSVGGAGDQPQHF.